This T cell receptor beta chain derives from a study of CD8 T cells in Susac syndrome. The authors reverse transcribed about 0.45 to 1 ug RNA with random hexamers. MiXCR was run by TCRdb on the immunoSEQ multiplex PCR reads, yielding one entry per CDR3 protein. The sample has about 430,000 distinct CDR3 sequences; more than 80% are singletons. This CDR3 region has 14 residues. The germline CDR1 and CDR2 sequences are SEHNR and FQNEAQ (reference sequence). V dropped 2 bases and J dropped 3; count of bases not matched to a gene: 1. This sequence originates from a human donor with multiple sclerosis. The source material was CD8+ T cells from PBMCs. The V call is TRBV7-9, the J call TRBJ2-7, with 10 nucleotides matching TRBD1. CDR3 in amino acids: CASSLWDRGYEQYF. The DNA of the CDR3 is TGTGCCAGCAGCTTATGGGACAGGGGCTACGAGCAGTACTTC.